The rows below give T cell receptor beta chains drawn from one sample of a study of blood T cell repertoires in COVID-19. Sequencing was performed with immunoSEQ multiplex PCR; in TCRdb, only in-frame clones are kept and a portion is missing. The data show about 38,000 clones, around nine tenths seen once. The sequenced sample was peripheral blood. The receptors were gathered from a man aged 65-85 years with active COVID-19. CDR3s include the opening cysteine and the closing phenylalanine or tryptophan. Each record gives: J gene, CDR3 length, D gene, clone size, V gene, CDR3 DNA, CDR3 protein. A D gene is named only where the DNA matches it firmly. Where a row states a size, it is once, few, many or the class of an expanded clone; other rows omit it.

j_gene: TRBJ2-1
len: 15
d_gene: -
abundance: -
v_gene: TRBV9
CDR3nt: TGTGCCAGCAGCGTAGACAGGCGCTCCTACAATGAGCAGTTCTTC
CDR3aa: CASSVDRRSYNEQFF

j_gene: TRBJ2-3
len: 15
d_gene: -
abundance: -
v_gene: TRBV21-1
CDR3nt: TGTGCCAGCAGCAGGATCGGCGGGAGTTTCGATACGCAGTATTTT
CDR3aa: CASSRIGGSFDTQYF

j_gene: TRBJ2-7
len: 17
d_gene: TRBD1
abundance: -
v_gene: TRBV7-8
CDR3nt: TGTGCCAGCAGCCCACTTACCGGGACAGGACCATCCTACGAGCAGTACTTC
CDR3aa: CASSPLTGTGPSYEQYF

j_gene: TRBJ2-7
len: 11
d_gene: -
abundance: -
v_gene: TRBV5-1
CDR3nt: TGCACCAGCAGCTTGTATAACGAGCAGTACTTC
CDR3aa: CTSSLYNEQYF

j_gene: TRBJ1-1
len: 16
d_gene: -
abundance: -
v_gene: TRBV6-2/TRBV6-3
CDR3nt: TGTGCCAGCAGTTACCCCCGTACAGGGTTTGACACTGAAGCTTTCTTT
CDR3aa: CASSYPRTGFDTEAFF

j_gene: TRBJ1-1
len: 13
d_gene: TRBD1
abundance: -
v_gene: TRBV28
CDR3nt: TGTGCCAGCATCAAACAGGGGCGGACTGAAGCTTTCTTT
CDR3aa: CASIKQGRTEAFF

j_gene: TRBJ1-1
len: 13
d_gene: -
abundance: -
v_gene: TRBV5-6
CDR3nt: TGTGCCAGCAGCACACGTCCGCTCACTGAAGCTTTCTTT
CDR3aa: CASSTRPLTEAFF

j_gene: TRBJ2-1
len: 15
d_gene: -
abundance: -
v_gene: TRBV18
CDR3nt: TGTGCCAGCTCACGAAACGGGGGTGGCTACAATGAGCAGTTCTTC
CDR3aa: CASSRNGGGYNEQFF

j_gene: TRBJ2-7
len: 13
d_gene: -
abundance: -
v_gene: TRBV30
CDR3nt: TGTGCCTGGGACTCCTCTGTCCTCTACGAGCAGTACTTC
CDR3aa: CAWDSSVLYEQYF

j_gene: TRBJ1-2
len: 13
d_gene: -
abundance: -
v_gene: TRBV28
CDR3nt: TGTGCCAGCAGTCCCCAGGTTAGGTATGGCTACACCTTC
CDR3aa: CASSPQVRYGYTF

j_gene: TRBJ1-6
len: 15
d_gene: -
abundance: -
v_gene: TRBV2
CDR3nt: TGTGCCAGCAGTGAAGAGGGTAGGGGTAGGTCACCCCTCCACTTT
CDR3aa: CASSEEGRGRSPLHF

j_gene: TRBJ2-7
len: 14
d_gene: -
abundance: -
v_gene: TRBV7-2
CDR3nt: TGTGCCAGCAGCCCAGGGCCAGACGCCTACGAGCAGTACTTC
CDR3aa: CASSPGPDAYEQYF

j_gene: TRBJ1-1
len: 13
d_gene: -
abundance: -
v_gene: TRBV5-5
CDR3nt: TGTGCCAGCAGCTTGCACTGGAACACTGAAGCTTTCTTT
CDR3aa: CASSLHWNTEAFF

j_gene: TRBJ1-1
len: 16
d_gene: TRBD1
abundance: -
v_gene: TRBV27
CDR3nt: TGTGCCAGCAGTCCAGACAGGGGGAAGGACCTTTTGGTGGCTTTCTTT
CDR3aa: CASSPDRGKDLLVAFF

j_gene: TRBJ2-1
len: 15
d_gene: TRBD2
abundance: -
v_gene: TRBV7-9
CDR3nt: TGTGCCAGCAGCTTAGGGGTAGCGGGGGACAATGAGCAGTTCTTC
CDR3aa: CASSLGVAGDNEQFF

j_gene: TRBJ1-3
len: 15
d_gene: TRBD1
abundance: once
v_gene: TRBV28
CDR3nt: TGTGCCAGCAGAAATGGACAGGGGCCCGCGAACACCATATATTTT
CDR3aa: CASRNGQGPANTIYF

j_gene: TRBJ2-1
len: 15
d_gene: TRBD2
abundance: -
v_gene: TRBV28
CDR3nt: TGTGCCAGCAGTTTAGACCGGGGGGGCATCTATGAGCAGTTCTTC
CDR3aa: CASSLDRGGIYEQFF

j_gene: TRBJ2-6
len: 14
d_gene: -
abundance: -
v_gene: TRBV30
CDR3nt: TGTGCCTGCCAAGCCGGTTCTGGGGCCAACGTCCTGACTTTC
CDR3aa: CACQAGSGANVLTF

j_gene: TRBJ2-3
len: 16
d_gene: TRBD2
abundance: -
v_gene: TRBV9
CDR3nt: TGTGCCAGCAGCGTAGCGGGACTAGCGGGATTCGATACGCAGTATTTT
CDR3aa: CASSVAGLAGFDTQYF

j_gene: TRBJ2-7
len: 16
d_gene: -
abundance: once
v_gene: TRBV28
CDR3nt: TGTGCCAGCAGTTTTGGGGTTAGACAGAGCTCCTACGAGCAGTACTTC
CDR3aa: CASSFGVRQSSYEQYF

j_gene: TRBJ1-2
len: 13
d_gene: -
abundance: -
v_gene: TRBV6-5
CDR3nt: TGTGCCAGCAGTTTCAAGTACAGGGACGGCTACACCTTC
CDR3aa: CASSFKYRDGYTF

j_gene: TRBJ2-5
len: 11
d_gene: -
abundance: once
v_gene: TRBV7-6
CDR3nt: TGTGCCAGCAGCGCGAGAGAGACCCAGTACTTC
CDR3aa: CASSARETQYF

j_gene: TRBJ2-5
len: 14
d_gene: -
abundance: -
v_gene: TRBV7-9
CDR3nt: TGTGCCAGCAGCACAACCACTATCCAAGAGACCCAGTACTTC
CDR3aa: CASSTTTIQETQYF

j_gene: TRBJ2-1
len: 15
d_gene: TRBD1
abundance: -
v_gene: TRBV5-5
CDR3nt: TGTGCCAGCAGCTTGGTGTCAGGGGGCTTAAATGAGCAGTTCTTC
CDR3aa: CASSLVSGGLNEQFF

j_gene: TRBJ2-2
len: 16
d_gene: TRBD1
abundance: -
v_gene: TRBV28
CDR3nt: TGTGCCAGCAGTCACGCCGGGACAGGGAACACCGGGGAGCTGTTTTTT
CDR3aa: CASSHAGTGNTGELFF

j_gene: TRBJ2-3
len: 16
d_gene: TRBD2
abundance: -
v_gene: TRBV5-4
CDR3nt: TGTGCCAGCAGCTCGGGACTACCCCTAAGCACAGATACGCAGTATTTT
CDR3aa: CASSSGLPLSTDTQYF

j_gene: TRBJ2-1
len: 13
d_gene: -
abundance: medium-sized
v_gene: TRBV28
CDR3nt: TGTGCCAGCAGACCGAAAGCAGGTGTTGAGCAGTTCTTC
CDR3aa: CASRPKAGVEQFF

j_gene: TRBJ2-1
len: 14
d_gene: -
abundance: -
v_gene: TRBV6-5
CDR3nt: TGTGCCAGCACCACTAGCCTTCAGCTTGGCGAGCAGTTCTTC
CDR3aa: CASTTSLQLGEQFF

j_gene: TRBJ1-5
len: 14
d_gene: TRBD1
abundance: -
v_gene: TRBV27
CDR3nt: TGTGCCAGCAGTTCGGACAGGTCCACGGGGCCCCAGCATTTT
CDR3aa: CASSSDRSTGPQHF

j_gene: TRBJ2-5
len: 14
d_gene: -
abundance: -
v_gene: TRBV5-1
CDR3nt: TGCGCCAGCAGCTTGGCCGCGGGGCCAAAGACCCAGTACTTC
CDR3aa: CASSLAAGPKTQYF

j_gene: TRBJ1-3
len: 15
d_gene: TRBD1
abundance: -
v_gene: TRBV4-1
CDR3nt: TGCGCCAGCAGCCAGCCAGGGGGATTTGGAAACACCATATATTTT
CDR3aa: CASSQPGGFGNTIYF

j_gene: TRBJ2-1
len: 18
d_gene: TRBD2
abundance: -
v_gene: TRBV5-1
CDR3nt: TGCGCCAGCAGCCCGGGGACTAGCGGGAGTTTGAGTTGGAATGAGCAGTTCTTC
CDR3aa: CASSPGTSGSLSWNEQFF

j_gene: TRBJ2-1
len: 12
d_gene: -
abundance: -
v_gene: TRBV7-9
CDR3nt: TGTGCCAGCAGCTTAACCAGGGATGAGCAGTTCTTC
CDR3aa: CASSLTRDEQFF

j_gene: TRBJ2-3
len: 13
d_gene: -
abundance: -
v_gene: TRBV28
CDR3nt: TGTGCCAGCAGTTATCAGGTGGCAGATACGCAGTATTTT
CDR3aa: CASSYQVADTQYF

j_gene: TRBJ1-5
len: 15
d_gene: -
abundance: -
v_gene: TRBV25-1
CDR3nt: TGTGCCAGCAGTGAAACTAACAACCCTGGGCAGCCCCAGCATTTT
CDR3aa: CASSETNNPGQPQHF

j_gene: TRBJ2-2
len: 15
d_gene: TRBD2
abundance: -
v_gene: TRBV3-1/TRBV3-2
CDR3nt: TGTGCCAGCAGCCAATCAGCGGGGGCCTCCTCGGAGCTGTTTTTT
CDR3aa: CASSQSAGASSELFF

j_gene: TRBJ2-7
len: 15
d_gene: -
abundance: -
v_gene: TRBV7-2
CDR3nt: TGTGCCAGCAGCTTAGCGGTCCTGCAGTCCTACGAGCAGTACTTC
CDR3aa: CASSLAVLQSYEQYF

j_gene: TRBJ2-7
len: 14
d_gene: -
abundance: -
v_gene: TRBV27
CDR3nt: TGTGCCAGCAGTTTACTTCAGGCCTCCTACGAGCAGTACTTC
CDR3aa: CASSLLQASYEQYF

j_gene: TRBJ1-4
len: 14
d_gene: -
abundance: -
v_gene: TRBV5-1
CDR3nt: TGCGCCAGCAGCGCCAGGGGATCTGGAGAAAAACTGTTTTTT
CDR3aa: CASSARGSGEKLFF

j_gene: TRBJ2-7
len: 16
d_gene: TRBD2
abundance: few
v_gene: TRBV13
CDR3nt: TGTGCCAGCAGCTTACTAGGGGCGGGGGGCCTCTACGAGCAGTACTTC
CDR3aa: CASSLLGAGGLYEQYF

j_gene: TRBJ1-1
len: 13
d_gene: -
abundance: -
v_gene: TRBV24-1
CDR3nt: TGTGCCACCAGTGAAGCGACCAACACTGAAGCTTTCTTT
CDR3aa: CATSEATNTEAFF

j_gene: TRBJ2-5
len: 16
d_gene: -
abundance: -
v_gene: TRBV6-6
CDR3nt: TGTGCCAGCAGTCCAGGACTAAAATCTTCTATGGAGACCCAGTACTTC
CDR3aa: CASSPGLKSSMETQYF

j_gene: TRBJ1-4
len: 16
d_gene: TRBD1
abundance: -
v_gene: TRBV28
CDR3nt: TGTGCCAGCAGTTCCTTACAGGGGGCTGCGAAAGAAAAACTGTTTTTT
CDR3aa: CASSSLQGAAKEKLFF

j_gene: TRBJ2-7
len: 13
d_gene: TRBD1
abundance: -
v_gene: TRBV11-1
CDR3nt: TGTGCCAGCAGCGGGGACAGGGGGAGAGAGCAGTACTTC
CDR3aa: CASSGDRGREQYF

j_gene: TRBJ1-1
len: 13
d_gene: TRBD1
abundance: -
v_gene: TRBV3-1/TRBV3-2
CDR3nt: TGTGCCAGCAGCCTACAGGGGAGGACTGAAGCTTTCTTT
CDR3aa: CASSLQGRTEAFF

j_gene: TRBJ1-2
len: 15
d_gene: TRBD1
abundance: -
v_gene: TRBV7-3
CDR3nt: TGTGCCAGCAGCTTAGAGGGACAGGGGAGGTACCGCTACACCTTC
CDR3aa: CASSLEGQGRYRYTF

j_gene: TRBJ2-4
len: 16
d_gene: TRBD2
abundance: -
v_gene: TRBV29-1
CDR3nt: TGCAGCGTTGAAGGGCTAGCGGGAGCCCCGAGGAACATTCAGTACTTC
CDR3aa: CSVEGLAGAPRNIQYF

j_gene: TRBJ1-1
len: 13
d_gene: -
abundance: -
v_gene: TRBV3-1/TRBV3-2
CDR3nt: TGTGCCAGCAGCCAAGCAACGGGGATTGAAGCTTTCTTT
CDR3aa: CASSQATGIEAFF

j_gene: TRBJ2-6
len: 18
d_gene: -
abundance: -
v_gene: TRBV7-2
CDR3nt: TGTGCCAGCAGCTTACCCGCAGGGGCCTCCTCTGGGGCCAACGTCCTGACTTTC
CDR3aa: CASSLPAGASSGANVLTF

j_gene: TRBJ2-2
len: 16
d_gene: TRBD1
abundance: -
v_gene: TRBV2
CDR3nt: TGTGCCAGCAGCGGCGGGACAGGGTTTCAAGCCGGGGAGCTGTTTTTT
CDR3aa: CASSGGTGFQAGELFF

j_gene: TRBJ1-2
len: 14
d_gene: TRBD1
abundance: -
v_gene: TRBV5-1
CDR3nt: TGCGCCAGCAGCCCGGGACAGGGGGCGCTGGGCTACACCTTC
CDR3aa: CASSPGQGALGYTF

j_gene: TRBJ2-3
len: 15
d_gene: -
abundance: -
v_gene: TRBV3-1/TRBV3-2
CDR3nt: TGTGCCAGCAGCCAAAGAGGGCCGGTAGCAGATACGCAGTATTTT
CDR3aa: CASSQRGPVADTQYF

j_gene: TRBJ2-1
len: 17
d_gene: -
abundance: few
v_gene: TRBV20-1
CDR3nt: TGCAGTGCTAGTATCCTCTCGGGCGGGGGCCCGAGGAATGAGCAGTTCTTC
CDR3aa: CSASILSGGGPRNEQFF

j_gene: TRBJ2-1
len: 12
d_gene: -
abundance: -
v_gene: TRBV28
CDR3nt: TGTGCCAGCAGTCAAATAGCCTATGAGCAGTTCTTC
CDR3aa: CASSQIAYEQFF

j_gene: TRBJ2-2
len: 15
d_gene: -
abundance: -
v_gene: TRBV7-2
CDR3nt: TGTGCCAGCAGGCTAGCCGCTAGGAACACCGGGGAGCTGTTTTTT
CDR3aa: CASRLAARNTGELFF

j_gene: TRBJ2-4
len: 15
d_gene: -
abundance: -
v_gene: TRBV7-2
CDR3nt: TGTGCCAGCAGCTCCGGACAGAGAGCCAAAAACATTCAGTACTTC
CDR3aa: CASSSGQRAKNIQYF

j_gene: TRBJ2-3
len: 15
d_gene: TRBD2
abundance: -
v_gene: TRBV7-2
CDR3nt: TGTGCCAGCAGCAAGCCGGGACTAGCCACAGATACGCAGTATTTT
CDR3aa: CASSKPGLATDTQYF

j_gene: TRBJ2-2
len: 16
d_gene: TRBD1
abundance: -
v_gene: TRBV6-2/TRBV6-3
CDR3nt: TGTGCCAGCAGTTACCCGGGACAGGGGGCCACCGGGGAGCTGTTTTTT
CDR3aa: CASSYPGQGATGELFF

j_gene: TRBJ2-1
len: 12
d_gene: -
abundance: -
v_gene: TRBV30
CDR3nt: TGTGCCTGGGGGGCCTCCTACAATGAGCAGTTCTTC
CDR3aa: CAWGASYNEQFF

j_gene: TRBJ2-7
len: 16
d_gene: TRBD1
abundance: few
v_gene: TRBV5-5
CDR3nt: TGTGCCAGCAGCCTACTGGGACAGTTGAGCTCCTACGAGCAGTACTTC
CDR3aa: CASSLLGQLSSYEQYF